The next 13 T cell receptor beta chains were all read from a single sample in a study of human thymus T cells (dated by TCRdb to between 2020 and 2021). Library generation was performed with the immunoSEQ multiplex PCR assay. Here the immuneACCESS table is served through TCRdb, limited to in-frame sequences with V and J called. Missing clones are a known gap in these copies; in checked studies unresolved V genes cover under half, and the rest lacks a known reason. For this sample there are approximately 71,000 clones; about 95% appear just once. Of the sample, about 0.03% is held by the ten largest clones. Thymus tissue was obtained as surgical resects removed during corrective cardiac surgery. Sequenced: thymus tissue. These receptors were obtained from a girl under two years old with a congenital heart defect but otherwise immunologically healthy.

The V and J genes are TRBV21-1 and TRBJ2-2. TRBV21-1 is described as a pseudogene. The CDR3 consists of 18 residues. This chain's CDR3 is CASSPQGGRRTNTGELFF. Written as DNA, the CDR3 is TGTGCCAGCAGCCCCCAGGGGGGGAGGCGCACGAACACCGGGGAGCTGTTTTTT.

As for this clone: Since no conserved phenylalanine or tryptophan closes the CDR3, a read error is the likely cause. The DNA is left out, because the CDR3 cannot be placed on it with certainty; the CDR3 is given as TCRdb lists it. The chain links TRBV2 to TRBJ2-3; TRBD2, the table's D call, was not compared with the DNA. Germline CDR1 and CDR2: SNHLY and FYNNEI. The CDR3 is 12 residues long, ends included. The chain's CDR3 is CASSDPSGGSCD.

V is TRBV23-1 and J is TRBJ2-7; a possible D gene is TRBD2 (6 bases). TRBV23-1 is identified as an open reading frame with a role that is uncertain. The CDR3 totals 17 residues. The ends were cut back, 4 bases at V and 3 bases at J, with 22 bases in the middle. CDR3 in amino acids: CASSRDFWGAGIYEQYF. The CDR3 DNA follows: TGCGCCAGCAGTCGAGACTTCTGGGGCGCGGGGATCTACGAGCAGTACTTC.

The rearrangement uses TRBV15 and TRBJ2-7; the match to TRBD2 covers 10 bases. With 3 bases clipped from V and 4 bases from J, the junction kept 9 bases outside the gene matches. The germline CDR1 and CDR2 sequences are LNHNV and YYDKDF (reference sequence). The CDR3 is 16 residues long. CDR3 DNA: TGTGCCACCAGCAGGTTCCCGGGACTAGCGAAATACGAGCAGTACTTC. This encodes CATSRFPGLAKYEQYF.

V usage is TRBV19 and J usage is TRBJ1-1; 7 positions match TRBD1. The germline gives CDR1 LNHDA, CDR2 SQIVND (reference sequence). J was trimmed by 0 bases and V by 2 bases; bases with no gene match: 15. The CDR3 loop spans 19 amino acids. The CDR3 protein is CASSITLGTVSLMNTEAFF. For the CDR3, the DNA is TGTGCCAGTAGTATAACCCTCGGGACAGTCTCTTTAATGAACACTGAAGCTTTCTTT. The full variable domain, its missing parts supplied by reference TRBV19 and TRBJ1-1, is DGGITQSPKYLFRKEGQNVTLSCEQNLNHDAMYWYRQDPGQGLRLIYYSQIVNDFQKGDIAEGYSVSREKKESFPLTVTSAQKNPTAFYLCASSITLGTVSLMNTEAFFGQGTRLTVV.

The J gene is TRBJ2-1, the V gene TRBV7-4; TRBD2 is a possible D gene (6 bases). The CDR3 runs 17 residues. The V end was cut by 9 bases, the J end by 0 bases, with 21 bases between. CDR1 and CDR2 (germline): SGHVT, SQSDAQ. CDR3 residues: CARAKPGLLSSYNEQFF. CDR3 DNA sequence: TGTGCCAGGGCCAAACCGGGACTCTTATCCTCCTACAATGAGCAGTTCTTC.

This chain links TRBV6-1 with TRBJ1-1, with 9 nucleotides matching TRBD1. The J segment lost 1 base and the V segment lost 7 bases, leaving 1 base of the junction unmatched. CDR1 and CDR2 (germline): MNHNS, SASEGT. The CDR3 has 13 amino acids. CDR3 bases: TGTGCCAGCACGGGACAGGGGAACACTGAAGCTTTCTTT. This codes for CASTGQGNTEAFF.

The chain combines TRBV10-3 with TRBJ2-7; 7 bases align to TRBD1. In germline, CDR1 is ENHRY, CDR2 SYGVKD. The CDR3 is made up of 15 amino acids. V was clipped by 3 bases and J by 3 bases; unmatched bases: 8. The CDR3 sequence: CAISDFRGIGYEQYF. CDR3 nucleotides: TGTGCCATCAGTGACTTCAGGGGGATAGGCTACGAGCAGTACTTC.

The chain has TRBV19 and TRBJ1-2; 7 nucleotides line up with TRBD1. The length of the CDR3 is 14 residues. Germline lookup yields CDR1 LNHDA and CDR2 SQIVND (reference sequence). Trimming removed 5 bases from V and 2 bases from J; junction bases left unmatched: 5. CDR3 protein: CASSADRVNYGYTF. The CDR3 nucleotides read TGTGCCAGTAGTGCCGACAGGGTCAACTATGGCTACACCTTC.

This clone was seen once. The chain uses TRBV10-3 and TRBJ2-3, with unresolved D. Germline lookup yields CDR1 ENHRY and CDR2 SYGVKD. This CDR3 is built from 14 residues. Between the trimmed V and J ends, which lost 0 bases and 0 bases, there was a span of 4 bases. The CDR3, as DNA: TGTGCCATCAGTGAGTCGACAAGCACAGATACGCAGTATTTT. Protein: CAISESTSTDTQYF.

The genes are TRBV19 and TRBJ2-2; 7 positions agree with TRBD1. Germline CDR1 reads LNHDA; CDR2 reads SQIVND (reference sequence). The CDR3 contains 15 residues. J was trimmed by 1 base and V by 4 bases; bases with no gene match: 3. The CDR3 loop is CASSKDRLNTGELFF. CDR3 in DNA: TGTGCCAGTAGTAAGGACAGGTTGAACACCGGGGAGCTGTTTTTT.

The chain recombines TRBV5-6 with TRBJ2-6; D gene uncertain. Per the germline V gene, CDR1 is SGHDT and CDR2 is YYEEEE. CDR3 length: 16 amino acids. V was shortened by 4 bases and J by 0 bases, with 11 bases between the two germline ends. CDR3 sequence (DNA): TGTGCCAGCAGCCCGGACCGCCGCTCTGGGGCCAACGTCCTGACTTTC. This encodes CASSPDRRSGANVLTF. The full variable domain, rest sourced from reference TRBV5-6 and TRBJ2-6, is DAGVTQSPTHLIKTRGQQVTLRCSPKSGHDTVSWYQQALGQGPQFIFQYYEEEERQRGNFPDRFSGHQFPNYSSELNVNALLLGDSALYLCASSPDRRSGANVLTFGAGSRLTVL.

This chain uses TRBV5-1 with TRBJ2-5; the match to TRBD2 covers 9 bases. The junction had 9 bases not matched to a gene; V was cut back by 1 base and J by 2 bases. CDR1 is SGHRS, CDR2 YFSETQ, per germline. The CDR3 is made up of 17 amino acids. The CDR3 region has the DNA TGCGCCAGCAGCTTGTGGGTTAGCGGGAGTGATCAAGAGACCCAGTACTTC. It is translated as CASSLWVSGSDQETQYF.